One and the same sample provided the 23 T cell receptor beta chains below, sequenced in a study of shared clonotypes between healthy human individuals. TCRdb keeps only in-frame clones here, not all; method: immunoSEQ multiplex PCR. Of approximately 2.4 million clones in the sample, about 94% are singletons; the top ten hold more than 0.1%. Sequences were obtained from naive CD4+ T cells sorted from blood. The subset was: CD45RA+ positively selected. Receptors were obtained from a man aged 18 to 35 in good health.

V usage is TRBV19 and J usage is TRBJ1-2; D perhaps matches TRBD1 (6 bases). V lost 6 bases and J 4 bases, leaving 15 bases between the germline ends. From germline, CDR1 is LNHDA and CDR2 SQIVND (reference sequence). The length of the CDR3 is 14 residues. The chain's CDR3 is CASRPPGELYGYTF. CDR3 sequence (DNA): TGTGCCAGTAGGCCCCCAGGGGAACTCTATGGCTACACCTTC.

V usage is TRBV18 and J usage is TRBJ2-7, with a tentative D call TRBD2 (7 bases). The CDR3 is 15 residues long. The germline CDR1 and CDR2 sequences are KGHSH and LQKENI. Trimming left V 1 base short and J 5 bases short, with 15 bases between. Written as DNA, the CDR3 is TGTGCCAGCTCACCACGATCGGGGGGCACGGACGAGCAGTACTTC. It is translated as CASSPRSGGTDEQYF.

V gene TRBV28 combines with J gene TRBJ2-3; 7 bases match TRBD2. The J segment lost 3 bases and the V segment lost 10 bases, leaving 13 bases of the junction unmatched. This CDR3 comprises 15 residues. Germline values: CDR1 MDHEN, CDR2 SYDVKM. In nucleotides, the CDR3 is TGTGCCACCAAGGTCGGGACTAAAAGGACAGATACGCAGTATTTT. This codes for CATKVGTKRTDTQYF.

The CDR3 loop is CASSIGQGGGRGETQYF. The CDR3 DNA sequence: TGTGCCAGCAGCATCGGACAGGGAGGGGGAAGAGGAGAGACCCAGTACTTC. The chain carries TRBV5-6 and TRBJ2-5; possible D gene TRBD1, 8 bases. Germline CDR1 and CDR2: SGHDT and YYEEEE. The CDR3 is 17 residues long. Trimming cost V 4 bases and J 4 bases, with 23 bases left between them.

V usage is TRBV6-5 and J usage is TRBJ2-7; no reliable D call. The CDR3 covers 16 residues. Germline CDR1 reads MNHEY; CDR2 reads SVGAGI. V was cut by 0 bases and J by 0 bases, with 12 bases left in between. This chain's CDR3 is CASSYSGKAGSYEQYF. The CDR3, as DNA: TGTGCCAGCAGTTACTCAGGGAAAGCCGGCTCCTACGAGCAGTACTTC.

The chain carries TRBV7-8 and TRBJ1-3, with no clear D. This CDR3 is 14 amino acids long. Germline CDR1 and CDR2: SGHVS and FQNEAQ. Between the trimmed V and J ends, which lost 0 bases and 4 bases, there was a span of 7 bases. The chain's CDR3 is CASSLAVRGNTIYF. The CDR3 DNA reads as TGTGCCAGCAGCTTAGCAGTGAGGGGAAACACCATATATTTT.

The genes are TRBV10-3 and TRBJ2-2; 9 nucleotides align to TRBD1. CDR3 length: 16 residues. CDR1 is ENHRY and CDR2 is SYGVKD in the germline V gene. The V gene end was trimmed by 3 bases and the J gene end by 7 bases; junction bases not matched to a gene: 9. CDR3 residues: CAISDMDRGKVGELFF. DNA of the CDR3: TGTGCCATCAGTGATATGGACAGGGGCAAGGTCGGGGAGCTGTTTTTT.

The chain links TRBV7-9 to TRBJ2-5; tentatively, D is TRBD2 (5 bases). Germline lookup yields CDR1 SEHNR and CDR2 FQNEAQ (reference sequence). Trimming shortened V by 3 bases and J by 0 bases, and 8 bases separated the two germline ends. This CDR3 comprises 14 residues. The CDR3 coding sequence is TGTGCCAGCAGCTTGGCTAGCCACCAAGAGACCCAGTACTTC. Amino acid sequence: CASSLASHQETQYF.

This chain connects TRBV6-5 to TRBJ1-2; D not certain. There are 13 residues in the CDR3. CDR1 and CDR2 from the germline V gene are MNHEY and SVGAGI. The V end lost 7 bases, the J end lost 5 bases, and 14 bases lay between the germline ends. The CDR3 bases are TGTGCCAGCACCTCAACGGGATCTTATGGCTACACCTTC. Translation gives CASTSTGSYGYTF.

J is TRBJ1-6 and V is TRBV5-1; 7 bases match TRBD1. This CDR3 contains 18 residues. Germline V gene lookup returns CDR1 SGHRS and CDR2 YFSETQ. The trim removed 2 bases at V and 5 bases at J, leaving 13 bases unmatched. The CDR3 region has the DNA TGCGCCAGCAGCTTAGCGGGACAGTTCCAATCGGATAATTCACCCCTCCACTTT. This sequence encodes CASSLAGQFQSDNSPLHF. Full variable domain (rest looked up from reference TRBV5-1 and TRBJ1-6): KAGVTQTPRYLIKTRGQQVTLSCSPISGHRSVSWYQQTPGQGLQFLFEYFSETQRNKGNFPGRFSGRQFSNSRSEMNVSTLELGDSALYLCASSLAGQFQSDNSPLHFGNGTRLTVT.

The chain employs TRBV19 and TRBJ1-2, with 10 bases fitting TRBD1. Germline lookup yields CDR1 LNHDA and CDR2 SQIVND (reference sequence). Losses at the gene ends were 3 bases for V and 0 bases for J; bases not matched to a gene: 4. The CDR3 totals 16 residues. The CDR3 nucleotides are TGTGCCAGTAGTATCCCGGGACAGGGGACTAACTATGGCTACACCTTC. Its translation: CASSIPGQGTNYGYTF.

This rearrangement joins TRBV4-1 to TRBJ1-3, with TRBD1 matching over 8 bases. CDR3 size: 16 residues. CDR1 and CDR2 (germline): MGHRA, YSYEKL. J gave up 4 bases and V 3 bases, and 8 bases lay outside the gene matches. Here the CDR3 reads CASSQGGQVLGNTIYF. The DNA of the CDR3 is TGCGCCAGCAGCCAGGGGGGACAGGTCCTCGGAAACACCATATATTTT.

The chain has TRBV6-5 and TRBJ2-7; 7 positions match TRBD2. V gave up 0 bases and J gave up 2 bases; unmatched junction bases: 7. The CDR3 consists of 16 residues. Germline CDR1 and CDR2: MNHEY and SVGAGI. CDR3 sequence (DNA): TGTGCCAGCAGTTACTCACGCGGGAGTCCTGCCTACGAGCAGTACTTC. Translating it yields CASSYSRGSPAYEQYF.

Here the CDR3 DNA reads TGTGCCAGCAGCCCCAGGGGGGACGTGACATACGAAAAACTGTTTTTT. Translated: CASSPRGDVTYEKLFF. The chain uses TRBV7-2 and TRBJ1-4; the match to TRBD1 covers 7 bases. Germline V lookup: CDR1 SGHTA, CDR2 FQGNSA. The ends lost 5 bases at V and 8 bases at J; junction bases unmatched: 14. The CDR3 length is 16 residues.

V and J are TRBV19 and TRBJ2-2, with no clear D. This CDR3 is built from 15 residues. Trimming shortened V by 4 bases and J by 4 bases, and 13 bases separated the two germline ends. Looked up from germline, CDR1 is LNHDA and CDR2 is SQIVND (reference sequence). DNA for the CDR3: TGTGCCAGTAGTAAGACGGAGCTACTCACCGGGGAGCTGTTTTTT. Amino acids: CASSKTELLTGELFF.

The J gene is TRBJ2-1, the V gene TRBV27; 8 bases fit TRBD2. The trim removed 5 bases at V and 5 bases at J, leaving 8 bases unmatched. Germline lookup yields CDR1 MNHEY and CDR2 SMNVEV (reference sequence). The CDR3 extends over 15 amino acids. CDR3 loop: CASSPGLAIHNEQFF. As DNA, the CDR3 is TGTGCCAGCAGTCCAGGACTAGCTATCCACAATGAGCAGTTCTTC.

Remarks on this clone: Distinct nucleotide sequences in the sample also encode this CDR3. This chain uses TRBV18 with TRBJ2-7, with 7 bases matching TRBD1. The J segment lost 5 bases and the V segment lost 1 base, leaving 2 bases of the junction unmatched. The CDR3 contains 13 residues. Germline V CDR1 and CDR2: KGHSH, LQKENI. CDR3 in amino acids: CASSPLQGDEQYF. The CDR3 bases are TGTGCCAGCTCACCACTTCAGGGGGACGAGCAGTACTTC.

This clone was recorded only once. V and J are TRBV18 and TRBJ2-7; either TRBD1 or TRBD2 may supply D (6 bases each). The V gene's germline CDR1 is KGHSH and CDR2 LQKENI. The CDR3 extends over 13 amino acids. The V gene lost 5 bases and the J gene lost 2 bases, with 10 bases spanning the gap. CDR3 nucleotides: TGTGCCAGCTCAGCGGGACACACCTACGAGCAGTACTTC. Translated, it gives CASSAGHTYEQYF.

The chain uses TRBV7-3 and TRBJ2-7; D gene uncertain. The CDR3 totals 13 residues. Germline V CDR1 and CDR2: SGHTA, FQGTGA. Trimming cost V 5 bases and J 6 bases, with 14 bases left between them. The CDR3 protein is CASSMDAPGEQYF. CDR3 in DNA: TGTGCCAGCAGCATGGACGCCCCCGGCGAGCAGTACTTC.

This chain's CDR3 is CASKRQEGNQPQHF. The CDR3 DNA follows: TGTGCCAGCAAGCGACAGGAGGGCAATCAGCCCCAGCATTTT. The genes are TRBV6-1 and TRBJ1-5; weak D call: TRBD1 (6 bases). Trimming took 7 bases from V and 2 from J, leaving 12 bases between them. Germline V gene sequence: CDR1 MNHNS, CDR2 SASEGT. This CDR3 is 14 amino acids long.

As DNA, the CDR3 is TGTGCCACCAGCAGAGCCGGGGGGAACACTGAAGCTTTCTTT. It yields the protein CATSRAGGNTEAFF. The chain links TRBV15 to TRBJ1-1, with D possibly matching TRBD1 (5 bases). This CDR3 comprises 14 residues. Germline V lookup: CDR1 LNHNV, CDR2 YYDKDF (reference sequence). V gave up 1 base and J gave up 1 base, with 7 bases separating them.

The V and J genes are TRBV6-1 and TRBJ2-5; D unresolved. Trimming removed 6 bases at V and 5 bases at J, with 16 bases between. The germline gives CDR1 MNHNS, CDR2 SASEGT. CDR3 length: 14 amino acids. The CDR3 DNA sequence: TGTGCCAGCAGGGCCTCAGCCTATATCGAGACCCAGTACTTC. Translated, it gives CASRASAYIETQYF.

This clone is a singleton in its sample. CDR3 in amino acids: CASSYSGDGGQYF. The CDR3 DNA sequence: TGTGCCAGCAGTTACTCTGGGGACGGAGGGCAGTACTTC. This chain uses TRBV6-5 with TRBJ2-7, with D tentatively TRBD1 or TRBD2 (5 bases each). V lost 0 bases to trimming and J lost 9 bases, with 12 bases between them. The V gene's germline CDR1 is MNHEY and CDR2 SVGAGI. This CDR3 has 13 residues.